A single sample gave rise to the 26 T cell receptor beta chains below, sequenced in a study of T-cell memory formation after mild COVID-19. TCRdb reprocessed the 5' RACE reads via MiXCR and lists one record per CDR3 protein. The data contain roughly 450,000 distinct CDR3 sequences, about a sixth of them singletons. Input material: PBMCs or a T cell subset sorted from them (not recorded which). The receptors shown here come from a man aged 18 to 30 who had mild COVID-19 (a few samples of this study predate the infection). Cell type and time point are not known.

This chain uses TRBV11-2 with TRBJ1-2; a weak D match, TRBD1 (5 bases). Trimming pared 2 bases from V and 8 bases from J, leaving 9 bases between. Germline V gives CDR1 SGHAT, CDR2 FQNNGV. CDR3 length equals 12 residues. The CDR3 loop is CASSLSRVGYTF. The CDR3 DNA is TGTGCCAGCAGCTTAAGCAGGGTGGGCTACACCTTC.

CDR3 DNA: TGCGCCAGCAGCCCGGTCGGGGGGGTTGAGGCAGATACGCAGTATTTT. This codes for CASSPVGGVEADTQYF. The chain recombines TRBV5-1 with TRBJ2-3; 8 bases match TRBD2. Germline trimming cut 4 bases from V and 4 bases from J; bases unmatched to any gene: 11. CDR1 and CDR2 from the germline V gene are SGHRS and YFSETQ. This CDR3 is 16 amino acids long.

A few counts support this clonotype. The V gene is TRBV9, the J gene TRBJ1-2, with 7 bases identical to TRBD1. Germline loops: CDR1 SGDLS, CDR2 YYNGEE. The J segment lost 4 bases and the V segment lost 3 bases, leaving 9 bases of the junction unmatched. The CDR3 is made up of 15 amino acids. The CDR3 region is CASSAIQGPRYGYTF. For the CDR3, the DNA is TGTGCCAGCAGCGCAATACAGGGGCCCCGCTATGGCTACACCTTC.

In its sample, this clonotype was seen a few times. This chain connects TRBV11-1 to TRBJ2-7, with no clear D. This CDR3 is 11 amino acids long. The V and J ends lost 6 bases and 2 bases respectively, with 5 bases between them. CDR1 is SGHAT, CDR2 FQDESV, per germline (reference sequence). The CDR3 nucleotides are TGTGCCAGCAGAAAAGCCTACGAGCAGTACTTC. Protein sequence: CASRKAYEQYF.

This clonotype was recorded a few times. The rearrangement uses TRBV10-2 and TRBJ2-1; D gene unclear. CDR3 length: 11 residues. V was clipped by 0 bases and J by 9 bases, with 3 bases between them. Germline-derived CDR1 and CDR2 are WSHSY and SAAADI. CDR3 in amino acids: CASSESSEQFF. DNA for the CDR3: TGCGCCAGCAGTGAGTCGAGTGAGCAGTTCTTC.

The chain employs TRBV5-1 and TRBJ2-3, with D possibly TRBD1 on 6 matching bases. The CDR3 extends over 16 amino acids. Trimming took 2 bases from V and 3 from J, leaving 16 bases between them. Germline lookup yields CDR1 SGHRS and CDR2 YFSETQ. Written as DNA, the CDR3 is TGCGCCAGCAGCTTCGGCAGGGGCCTTGGTACAGATACGCAGTATTTT. It is translated as CASSFGRGLGTDTQYF.

The chain employs TRBV5-1 and TRBJ2-5; 10 bases align to TRBD1. The CDR3 contains 14 residues. Trimming cost V 3 bases and J 5 bases; bases outside gene matches: 4. CDR1 SGHRS and CDR2 YFSETQ come from the germline V gene. Here the CDR3 DNA reads TGCGCCAGCAGCTCGACAGGGGGCGCGGAGACCCAGTACTTC. Protein sequence: CASSSTGGAETQYF.

In this sample, this clonotype turned up a few times. V gene TRBV29-1 combines with J gene TRBJ1-2, with D unresolved. Germline V lookup: CDR1 SQVTM, CDR2 ANQGSEA. The CDR3 is made up of 14 amino acids. With 3 bases removed from V and 5 bases from J, the gap between germline ends came to 16 bases. The CDR3 loop is CSVEVRGITYGYTF. CDR3 DNA: TGCAGCGTTGAGGTCCGGGGAATCACATATGGCTACACCTTC.

This clonotype showed up just a few times. This rearrangement joins TRBV9 to TRBJ2-2; D possibly corresponds to TRBD1 (6 bases). Germline V gene sequence: CDR1 SGDLS, CDR2 YYNGEE. V dropped 0 bases and J dropped 3 bases, with 15 bases sitting between them. This CDR3 has 17 residues. The DNA for the CDR3 is TGTGCCAGCAGCGTAGATAGGGAACAGGGCGACACCGGGGAGCTGTTTTTT. Amino acid sequence: CASSVDREQGDTGELFF.

The chain joins TRBV7-2 to TRBJ2-2; weak D call: TRBD1 (6 bases). The CDR3 length is 17 residues. The V and J ends lost 2 bases and 4 bases respectively, with 17 bases between them. Germline V gene data show CDR1 as SGHTA and CDR2 as FQGNSA. The CDR3 loop reads CASSLSLTTGPTGELFF. In DNA form, the CDR3 reads TGTGCCAGCAGCTTAAGCTTGACCACAGGGCCCACCGGGGAGCTGTTTTTT.

The rearrangement links TRBV7-6 to TRBJ2-2; 8 bases fit TRBD1. Germline-derived CDR1 and CDR2 are SGHVS and FNYEAQ. This CDR3 has 15 residues. V trimming: 6 bases; J trimming: 6 bases; junction bases outside the gene matches: 9. CDR3 protein: CASRDSGTGPGELFF. The CDR3 DNA reads as TGTGCCAGCAGGGATTCCGGGACAGGCCCCGGGGAGCTGTTTTTT. The full variable domain, rest sourced from reference TRBV7-6 and TRBJ2-2, is GAGVSQSPRYKVTKRGQDVALRCDPISGHVSLYWYRQALGQGPEFLTYFNYEAQQDKSGLPNDRFSAERPEGSISTLTIQRTEQRDSAMYRCASRDSGTGPGELFFGEGSRLTVL.

There are many counts of this clonotype. The chain uses TRBV27 and TRBJ1-1; tentatively, D is TRBD1 (5 bases). There are 14 residues in the CDR3. Germline V gene sequence: CDR1 MNHEY, CDR2 SMNVEV (reference sequence). V was shortened by 7 bases and J by 3 bases, with 15 bases between the two germline ends. The DNA of the CDR3 is TGTGCCAGCACCCCCGGGGGGATAGACACTGAAGCTTTCTTT. Translated: CASTPGGIDTEAFF.

This clonotype occurred a few times. This chain links TRBV5-6 with TRBJ2-5; D is tentatively TRBD1 or TRBD2 (5 bases each). CDR3 size: 16 residues. The germline gives CDR1 SGHDT, CDR2 YYEEEE. V was shortened by 4 bases and J by 5 bases, with 21 bases between the two germline ends. The CDR3 DNA follows: TGTGCCAGCAGCCGTAGGGTTGGGACCGATCTGGAGACCCAGTACTTC. Encoded protein: CASSRRVGTDLETQYF.

The V call is TRBV4-1, the J call TRBJ2-2; 8 nucleotides match TRBD1. The germline gives CDR1 MGHRA, CDR2 YSYEKL. The CDR3 extends over 17 amino acids. V shed 4 bases and J 6 bases; nucleotides not matched to a gene: 13. CDR3 nucleotide sequence: TGCGCCAGCAGCCTCACCGGAGGACAGGGAGGTGCCGGGGAGCTGTTTTTT. Its translation: CASSLTGGQGGAGELFF.

This clonotype was seen many times. The junction departs from germline at one end; a sequencing error may be responsible. The chain carries TRBV5-1 and TRBJ2-3; 10 nucleotides line up with TRBD1. Germline CDR1 SGHRS, CDR2 YFSETQ. This CDR3 has 15 residues. The CDR3: CASSLRTGGTDTQYF. The CDR3 DNA reads as TGTGCCAGCAGTCTGCGGACAGGGGGAACAGATACGCAGTATTTT.

This clonotype showed up just a few times. V and J are TRBV5-1 and TRBJ2-3, with D possibly being TRBD2 (6 bases). The CDR3 runs to 14 residues. Germline V gene lookup returns CDR1 SGHRS and CDR2 YFSETQ. The V and J ends lost 0 bases and 5 bases respectively, with 10 bases between them. The CDR3: CASSLGRAEDTQYF. DNA of the CDR3: TGCGCCAGCAGCTTGGGGAGGGCCGAAGATACGCAGTATTTT.

The chain is built from TRBV19 and TRBJ1-1, with 8 bases fitting TRBD1. The CDR3 is 15 residues long. Germline V gene sequence: CDR1 LNHDA, CDR2 SQIVND (reference sequence). V lost 7 bases and J lost 2; bases outside the gene matches: 9. CDR3 amino acids: CASIDRGKGNTEAFF. CDR3 in DNA: TGTGCCAGTATCGACAGGGGTAAGGGAAACACTGAAGCTTTCTTT.

The chain carries TRBV20-1 and TRBJ2-5; D is unclear. CDR3 length equals 12 residues. Germline values: CDR1 DFQATT, CDR2 SNEGSKA (reference sequence). V lost 2 bases and J 3 bases, leaving 7 bases between the germline ends. CDR3 sequence reads: CSARLAEETQYF. The DNA of the CDR3 is TGCAGTGCTAGATTGGCGGAAGAGACCCAGTACTTC.

This clonotype was observed a few times. This rearrangement joins TRBV27 to TRBJ1-5; 8 nucleotides align to TRBD1. V gave up 3 bases and J gave up 7 bases; unmatched junction bases: 8. Germline lookup yields CDR1 MNHEY and CDR2 SMNVEV (reference sequence). The CDR3 consists of 15 residues. CDR3 coding DNA: TGTGCCAGCAGTTTTACTACAGGGGGGCTCCAGCCCCAGCATTTT. Translating gives CASSFTTGGLQPQHF.

The sample holds a few counts of this clonotype. The gene calls are TRBV5-1 and TRBJ2-3; D might be TRBD1 or TRBD2, each matching 5 bases. V was cut by 1 base and J by 2 bases, with 8 bases left in between. Germline loops: CDR1 SGHRS, CDR2 YFSETQ. The CDR3 covers 14 residues. CDR3 residues: CASSLPGPTDTQYF. Here the CDR3 DNA reads TGCGCCAGCAGCTTGCCGGGACCCACAGATACGCAGTATTTT.

The chain carries TRBV6-5 and TRBJ2-7, with D perhaps assigned TRBD1 or TRBD2 (6 bases each). Germline CDR1 is MNHEY and CDR2 is SVGAGI. V dropped 4 bases and J dropped 12 bases, with 22 bases sitting between them. The CDR3 has 14 amino acids. The CDR3 DNA sequence: TGTGCCAGCAGTTCGGATGTCGGAACAGGGAGGTGGTACGTC. Translated: CASSSDVGTGRWYV.

The chain couples TRBV25-1 to TRBJ2-1, with D perhaps TRBD2 (5 bases). Trimming pared 7 bases from V and 0 bases from J, leaving 10 bases between. CDR1 and CDR2 from the germline V gene are MGHDK and SYGVNS. This CDR3 has 14 amino acids. CDR3: CASTLGSSYNEQFF. The CDR3 bases are TGTGCCAGCACCCTTGGGAGCTCCTACAATGAGCAGTTCTTC.

V usage is TRBV9 and J usage is TRBJ2-3; D gene uncertain. Germline V gene sequence: CDR1 SGDLS, CDR2 YYNGEE. Trimming took 4 bases from V and 0 from J, leaving 9 bases between them. The CDR3 spans 14 residues. The CDR3 DNA reads as TGTGCCAGCAGCTTAGTTACTAGCACAGATACGCAGTATTTT. This encodes CASSLVTSTDTQYF. The whole variable domain, filled in from reference TRBV9 and TRBJ2-3, reads DSGVTQTPKHLITATGQRVTLRCSPRSGDLSVYWYQQSLDQGLQFLIQYYNGEERAKGNILERFSAQQFPDLHSELNLSSLELGDSALYFCASSLVTSTDTQYFGPGTRLTVL.

This clonotype came up a few times. The chain combines TRBV20-1 with TRBJ1-5; 12 positions agree with TRBD1. Germline loops: CDR1 DFQATT, CDR2 SNEGSKA (reference sequence). V was pared by 6 bases and J by 1 base, with 7 bases of the junction left unmatched. This CDR3 is 16 amino acids long. The CDR3 reads CSAHGTGGASNQPQHF. The CDR3 region has the DNA TGCAGTGCCCACGGGACAGGGGGCGCGAGCAATCAGCCCCAGCATTTT.

The V call is TRBV7-2, the J call TRBJ2-1; 10 positions agree with TRBD2. The CDR3 sequence is 14 residues long. Trimming cost V 5 bases and J 8 bases; bases outside gene matches: 6. Per germline, CDR1 SGHTA and CDR2 FQGNSA. The CDR3 DNA reads as TGTGCCAGCAGCACAGCGGGGGGGCCCCATGAGCAGTTCTTC. Protein: CASSTAGGPHEQFF.

The gene calls are TRBV7-8 and TRBJ1-6, with D perhaps matching TRBD1 (6 bases). Germline values: CDR1 SGHVS, CDR2 FQNEAQ. CDR3 length equals 14 residues. With 3 bases removed from V and 10 bases from J, the gap between germline ends came to 13 bases. The CDR3 protein is CASSFPGVFSPLHF. CDR3 in DNA: TGTGCCAGCAGCTTCCCAGGGGTCTTCTCACCCCTCCACTTT.